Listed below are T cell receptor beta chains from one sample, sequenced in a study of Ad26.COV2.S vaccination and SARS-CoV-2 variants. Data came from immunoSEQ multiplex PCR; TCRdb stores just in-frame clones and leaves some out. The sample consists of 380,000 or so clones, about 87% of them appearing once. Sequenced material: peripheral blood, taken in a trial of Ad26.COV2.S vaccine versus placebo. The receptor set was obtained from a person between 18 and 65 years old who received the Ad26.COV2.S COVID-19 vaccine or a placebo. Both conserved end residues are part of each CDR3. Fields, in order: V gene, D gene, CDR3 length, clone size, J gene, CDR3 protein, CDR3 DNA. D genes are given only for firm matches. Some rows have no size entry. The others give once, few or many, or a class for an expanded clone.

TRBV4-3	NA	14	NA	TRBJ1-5	CASSQEQGGQPQHF	TGCGCCAGCAGCCAAGAGCAAGGTGGCCAGCCCCAGCATTTT
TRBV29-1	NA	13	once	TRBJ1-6	CSVETGRDSPLHF	TGCAGCGTTGAAACAGGCAGAGATTCACCCCTCCACTTT
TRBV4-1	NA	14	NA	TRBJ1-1	CASSQPSGNTEAFF	TGCGCCAGCAGCCAACCAAGCGGGAACACTGAAGCTTTCTTT
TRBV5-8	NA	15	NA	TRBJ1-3	CASSLLGGSGNTIYF	TGTGCCAGCAGCCTCCTTGGGGGGTCTGGAAACACCATATATTTT
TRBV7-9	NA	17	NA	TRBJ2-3	CASSAIPNSKRTDTQYF	TGTGCCTCCAGCGCCATACCCAATTCAAAACGCACAGATACGCAGTATTTT
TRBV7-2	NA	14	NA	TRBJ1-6	CASSWQGYNSPLHF	TGTGCCAGCAGCTGGCAGGGATATAATTCACCCCTCCACTTT
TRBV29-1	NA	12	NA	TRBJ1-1	CSVGGQNTEAFF	TGCAGCGTTGGGGGACAGAACACTGAAGCTTTCTTT
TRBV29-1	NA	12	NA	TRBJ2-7	CSAASGSLEQYF	TGCAGCGCCGCCTCGGGAAGTTTAGAGCAGTACTTC
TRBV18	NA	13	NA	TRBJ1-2	CASSPGGEYGYTF	TGTGCCAGCTCACCAGGGGGGGAATACGGCTACACCTTC
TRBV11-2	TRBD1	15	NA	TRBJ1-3	CASSLLGGQGNTIYF	TGTGCCAGCAGCTTACTGGGGGGACAGGGAAACACCATATATTTT
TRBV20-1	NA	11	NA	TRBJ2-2	CSAAQGRELFF	TGCAGTGCTGCCCAGGGACGGGAGCTGTTTTTT
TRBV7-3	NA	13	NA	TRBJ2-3	CASTVSGPDTQYF	TGTGCCAGCACCGTCTCGGGCCCAGATACGCAGTATTTT
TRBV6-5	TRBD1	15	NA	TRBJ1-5	CASSFSRDRGQPQHF	TGTGCCAGCAGTTTTTCCCGGGACAGGGGACAGCCCCAGCATTTT
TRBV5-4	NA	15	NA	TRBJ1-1	CASSLSRGRNTEAFF	TGTGCCAGCAGCTTGTCCCGGGGGCGGAACACTGAAGCTTTCTTT
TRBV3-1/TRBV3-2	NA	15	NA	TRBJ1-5	CASSQGRGGNQPQHF	TGTGCCAGCAGCCAAGGGAGGGGCGGAAATCAGCCCCAGCATTTT
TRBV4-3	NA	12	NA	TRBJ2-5	CASSQDGKTQYF	TGCGCCAGCAGCCAAGATGGCAAGACCCAGTACTTC
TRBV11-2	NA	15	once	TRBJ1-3	CASRTVPATGNTIYF	TGTGCCAGCAGGACCGTGCCTGCAACTGGAAACACCATATATTTT
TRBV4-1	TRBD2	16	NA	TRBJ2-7	CASSQTAVAGTHEQYF	TGCGCCAGCAGCCAAACGGCCGTAGCGGGAACTCACGAGCAGTACTTC
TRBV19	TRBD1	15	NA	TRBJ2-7	CASSHKGQGIYEQYF	TGTGCCAGTAGTCATAAGGGACAGGGGATCTACGAGCAGTACTTC
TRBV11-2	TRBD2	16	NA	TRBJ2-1	CASSPIRGRAYNEQFF	TGTGCCAGCAGCCCGATCCGCGGGAGGGCCTACAATGAGCAGTTCTTC
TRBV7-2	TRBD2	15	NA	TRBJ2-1	CASTQSGTTNNEQFF	TGTGCCAGCACCCAATCGGGGACTACCAACAATGAGCAGTTCTTC
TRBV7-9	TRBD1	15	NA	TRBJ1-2	CASSPLPGQGKGYTF	TGTGCCAGCAGCCCGCTACCGGGACAGGGGAAAGGCTACACCTTC
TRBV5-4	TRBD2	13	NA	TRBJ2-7	CASSLAGPYEQYF	TGTGCCAGCAGCCTAGCGGGCCCCTACGAGCAGTACTTC
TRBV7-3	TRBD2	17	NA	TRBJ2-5	CASSFLLSGGVQETQYF	TGTGCCAGCAGCTTTCTCCTTAGCGGGGGGGTCCAAGAGACCCAGTACTTC
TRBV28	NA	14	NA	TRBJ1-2	CASRQAGTIYGYTF	TGTGCCAGCAGGCAAGCGGGGACAATCTATGGCTACACCTTC
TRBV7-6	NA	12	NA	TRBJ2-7	CASSYRGYEQYF	TGTGCCAGCAGCTACCGCGGGTACGAGCAGTACTTC
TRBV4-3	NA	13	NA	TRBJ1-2	CASSQGNSYGYTF	TGCGCCAGCAGCCAAGGTAACAGCTATGGCTACACCTTC
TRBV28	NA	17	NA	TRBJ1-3	CASSLLALDISGNTIYF	TGTGCCAGCAGTTTACTAGCACTTGACATCTCTGGAAACACCATATATTTT
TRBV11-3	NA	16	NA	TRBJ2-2	CASSLGAGGASGELFF	TGTGCCAGCAGCCTAGGAGCAGGGGGGGCTAGCGGGGAGCTGTTTTTT
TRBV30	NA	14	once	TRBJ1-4	CAWGEVRAGEKLFF	TGTGCCTGGGGTGAAGTTAGGGCCGGAGAAAAACTGTTTTTT
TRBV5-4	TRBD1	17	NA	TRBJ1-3	CASSLTGTAISGNTIYF	TGTGCCAGCAGCTTAACCGGGACAGCGATCTCTGGAAACACCATATATTTT
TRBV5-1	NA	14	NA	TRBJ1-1	CASSPDAGNTEAFF	TGCGCCAGCAGCCCGGATGCGGGGAATACTGAAGCTTTCTTT
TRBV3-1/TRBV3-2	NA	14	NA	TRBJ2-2	CASSQDPNTGELFF	TGTGCCAGCAGCCAAGATCCGAACACCGGGGAGCTGTTTTTT
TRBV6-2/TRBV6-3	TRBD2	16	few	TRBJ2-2	CASSRAGGGYAVELFF	TGTGCCAGCAGTCGAGCGGGAGGGGGTTACGCTGTGGAGCTGTTTTTT
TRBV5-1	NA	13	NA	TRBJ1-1	CASSSAQGTEAFF	TGCGCCAGCAGCTCCGCCCAGGGTACTGAAGCTTTCTTT
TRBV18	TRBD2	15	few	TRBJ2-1	CASSPSPRGGDEQFF	TGTGCCAGCTCACCGAGCCCCCGTGGGGGGGATGAGCAGTTCTTC
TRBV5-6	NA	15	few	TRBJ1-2	CASSVGPSGHYGYTF	TGTGCCAGCAGCGTCGGACCGTCAGGCCACTATGGCTACACCTTC
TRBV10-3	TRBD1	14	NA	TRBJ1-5	CATGDRESNQPQHF	TGTGCCACCGGGGACAGGGAAAGCAATCAGCCCCAGCATTTT
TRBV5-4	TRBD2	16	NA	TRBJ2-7	CASSLEPGLAGNEQYF	TGTGCCAGCAGCTTGGAACCGGGACTAGCGGGCAACGAGCAGTACTTC
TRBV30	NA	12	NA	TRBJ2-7	CAWSVSSYEQYF	TGTGCCTGGAGTGTAAGTTCCTACGAGCAGTACTTC
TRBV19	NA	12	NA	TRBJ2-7	CASSGGIYEQYF	TGTGCCAGCAGTGGCGGGATTTACGAGCAGTACTTC
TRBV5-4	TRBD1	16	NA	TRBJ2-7	CASSLAPGQGAREQYF	TGTGCCAGCAGCTTGGCCCCGGGACAGGGGGCCCGCGAGCAGTACTTC
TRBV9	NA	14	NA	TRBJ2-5	CASSRTGMKETQYF	TGTGCCAGCAGTCGTACGGGGATGAAAGAGACCCAGTACTTC
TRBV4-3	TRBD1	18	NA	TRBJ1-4	CASSQDILKGQSNEKLFF	TGCGCCAGCAGCCAAGATATTCTAAAGGGACAGTCTAATGAAAAACTGTTTTTT
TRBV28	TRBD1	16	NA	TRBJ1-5	CASRQRTGGVRQPQHF	TGTGCCAGCAGACAGAGGACAGGGGGCGTTAGGCAGCCCCAGCATTTT
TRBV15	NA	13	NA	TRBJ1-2	CATRAAAAYGYTF	TGTGCCACCAGGGCCGCCGCGGCTTATGGCTACACCTTC
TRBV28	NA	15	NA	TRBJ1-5	CASSLGGGIGQPQHF	TGTGCCAGCAGTTTAGGAGGAGGGATTGGTCAGCCCCAGCATTTT
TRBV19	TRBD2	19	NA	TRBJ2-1	CASSTLHLAGGLNYNEQFF	TGTGCCAGTAGTACCTTGCATCTAGCGGGAGGCCTAAATTACAATGAGCAGTTCTTC
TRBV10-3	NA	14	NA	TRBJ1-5	CAISDQASNQPQHF	TGTGCCATCAGTGATCAGGCTTCCAATCAGCCCCAGCATTTT
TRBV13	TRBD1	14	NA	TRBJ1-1	CASNTGTGNTEAFF	TGTGCCAGCAACACCGGGACAGGGAACACTGAAGCTTTCTTT
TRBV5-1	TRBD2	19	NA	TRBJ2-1	CASSSQGTSGGYTYNEQFF	TGCGCCAGCAGCTCCCAAGGGACTAGCGGGGGGTACACCTACAATGAGCAGTTCTTC
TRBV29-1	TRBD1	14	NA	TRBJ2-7	CSVTLGTEPYEQYF	TGCAGCGTCACCCTAGGGACAGAGCCTTACGAGCAGTACTTC
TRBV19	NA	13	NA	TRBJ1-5	CASSFSEGQPQHF	TGTGCCAGTAGTTTCTCCGAGGGTCAGCCCCAGCATTTT
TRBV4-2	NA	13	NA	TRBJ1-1	CASSLALNTEAFF	TGTGCCAGCAGCCTCGCACTGAACACTGAAGCTTTCTTT
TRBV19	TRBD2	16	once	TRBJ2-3	CASSPRLAGGTDTQYF	TGTGCCAGTAGTCCCCGACTAGCGGGAGGGACAGATACGCAGTATTTT
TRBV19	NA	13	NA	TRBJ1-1	CASSIQGNTEAFF	TGTGCCAGTAGTATACAGGGAAACACTGAAGCTTTCTTT
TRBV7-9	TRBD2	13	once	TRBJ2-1	CASSLISGGEQFF	TGTGCCAGCAGCTTAATTTCCGGGGGGGAGCAGTTCTTC
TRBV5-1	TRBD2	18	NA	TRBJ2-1	CASLPRTSGSSSYNEQFF	TGCGCCAGCCTGCCCCGGACTAGCGGGAGTAGCTCCTACAATGAGCAGTTCTTC
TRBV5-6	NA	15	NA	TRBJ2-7	CASSLGSGQIGEQYF	TGTGCCAGCAGCTTGGGCAGTGGGCAGATTGGAGAGCAGTACTTC
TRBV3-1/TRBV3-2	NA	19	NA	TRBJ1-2	CASSQASFVTGTPNYGYTF	TGTGCCAGCAGCCAAGCCTCTTTCGTGACCGGAACCCCTAACTATGGCTACACCTTC